The 16 T cell receptor beta chains below were found in one sample sequenced in a study of early T cells in non-severe SARS-CoV-2 infection. TCRdb independently ran MiXCR on the 5' RACE reads; one entry per CDR3 protein. The table includes tens of thousands of distinct CDR3 sequences, approximately 9.2% detected once. The sample was whole blood. The receptors derive from an adult who was a healthcare worker with PCR-confirmed SARS-CoV-2 infection or an uninfected control (not recorded which).

The chain employs TRBV6-5 and TRBJ2-7; no definite D call. Trimming left V 5 bases short and J 3 bases short, with 14 bases between. CDR3 length equals 14 residues. From germline, CDR1 is MNHEY and CDR2 SVGAGI. The CDR3 loop is CASSRRGVNYEQYF. The CDR3 nucleotides are TGTGCCAGCAGTAGACGTGGGGTGAACTACGAGCAGTACTTC.

This clonotype has at least ten counts. The chain combines TRBV5-1 with TRBJ1-2; D uncertain. V lost 0 bases, J lost 4 bases, and 7 bases lay in between. The germline CDR1 and CDR2 sequences are SGHRS and YFSETQ. The CDR3 has 13 residues. In DNA form, the CDR3 reads TGCGCCAGCAGCTTGGAGGATTCCTATGGCTACACCTTC. It encodes CASSLEDSYGYTF.

This clonotype was observed a handful of times. This rearrangement joins TRBV6-2 or TRBV6-3 to TRBJ2-1; D not resolved. V was trimmed by 7 bases and J by 5 bases, leaving 12 bases between them. CDR3 size: 13 residues. Germline V CDR1 and CDR2: MNHEY, SVGEGT. The CDR3 nucleotides are TGTGCCAGCAAACTCGGAGCGAACAATGAGCAGTTCTTC. Its protein is CASKLGANNEQFF.

The table lists this clonotype with many counts. The rearrangement links TRBV11-2 to TRBJ1-2; 9 bases map to TRBD1. The CDR3 loop spans 15 amino acids. CDR1 and CDR2 from the germline V gene are SGHAT and FQNNGV. J was trimmed by 6 bases and V by 3 bases; bases with no gene match: 8. CDR3 coding DNA: TGTGCCAGCAGCTTCGATTTACAGGGGGCCCATGGCTACACCTTC. Residues: CASSFDLQGAHGYTF.

The chain combines TRBV20-1 with TRBJ1-2; the match to TRBD1 covers 8 bases. The CDR3 length is 15 residues. Germline-derived CDR1 and CDR2 are DFQATT and SNEGSKA (reference sequence). The J segment lost 1 base and the V segment lost 6 bases, leaving 10 bases of the junction unmatched. In DNA, the CDR3 is TGCAGTGCCATTGGGACAGGACAATATAACTATGGCTACACCTTC. This sequence encodes CSAIGTGQYNYGYTF.

The V and J genes are TRBV11-2 and TRBJ2-2; D may match TRBD1 or TRBD2 (5 bases each). Trimming took 5 bases from V and 3 from J, leaving 13 bases between them. This CDR3 comprises 15 residues. Germline V lookup: CDR1 SGHAT, CDR2 FQNNGV. CDR3 protein: CASSLGPMYTGELFF. Written as DNA, the CDR3 is TGTGCCAGCAGCCTGGGACCGATGTACACCGGGGAGCTGTTTTTT.

In this sample, this clonotype turned up a few times. The V gene is TRBV7-3, the J gene TRBJ2-1; 9 nucleotides align to TRBD2. Germline V CDR1 and CDR2: SGHTA, FQGTGA. Trimming removed 4 bases from V and 1 base from J; junction bases left unmatched: 14. The CDR3 runs to 19 residues. The chain's CDR3 is CASSSPGLGSGGSYNEQFF. The CDR3 DNA follows: TGTGCCAGCAGCTCCCCCGGACTAGGTAGCGGGGGTTCCTACAATGAGCAGTTCTTC.

This clonotype was recorded many times. The V gene is TRBV20-1, the J gene TRBJ2-2; no reliable D call. V dropped 3 bases and J dropped 5 bases, with 7 bases sitting between them. The CDR3 covers 12 residues. Germline V gives CDR1 DFQATT, CDR2 SNEGSKA (reference sequence). For the CDR3, the DNA is TGCAGTGCTAGGAAAGGGACCGGGGAGCTGTTTTTT. The encoded protein is CSARKGTGELFF.

At least ten counts were recorded for this clonotype. The chain carries TRBV20-1 and TRBJ2-3, with TRBD2 matching 11 bases. This CDR3 is built from 14 residues. Germline assignment: CDR1 DFQATT and CDR2 SNEGSKA (reference sequence). With 3 bases clipped from V and 3 bases from J, the junction kept 2 bases outside the gene matches. The CDR3 DNA reads as TGCAGTGCTAGGACTAGCGGGGTAACAGATACGCAGTATTTT. Its protein product is CSARTSGVTDTQYF.

This clonotype was picked up a small number of times. The DNA for the CDR3 is TGTGCCAGCAGTTCCAGACAGGGGCTCACAGATACGCAGTATTTT. Its translation: CASSSRQGLTDTQYF. This rearrangement joins TRBV12-3 or TRBV12-4 to TRBJ2-3; 8 bases map to TRBD1. V gave up 4 bases and J gave up 2 bases; unmatched junction bases: 5. This CDR3 has 15 residues.

This clonotype has a count of ten or more. This chain links TRBV7-3 with TRBJ2-2, with D uncertain. CDR1 is SGHTA and CDR2 is FQGTGA in the germline V gene. CDR3 length equals 13 residues. The germline V and J ends were trimmed by 5 bases and 5 bases, with 9 bases remaining between them. The CDR3 sequence is CASSLDGTGELFF. CDR3 in DNA: TGTGCCAGCAGCCTGGACGGGACCGGGGAGCTGTTTTTT.

This clonotype was counted ten times or more. The chain couples TRBV19 to TRBJ2-7; D might be TRBD1 (8 bases). V was trimmed by 3 bases and J by 3 bases, leaving 27 bases between them. This CDR3 has 19 residues. CDR1 and CDR2 from the germline V gene are LNHDA and SQIVND (reference sequence). The CDR3 sequence: CASSIKGGERTGKIYEQYF. In DNA, the CDR3 is TGTGCCAGTAGTATTAAAGGGGGGGAACGGACAGGGAAGATCTACGAGCAGTACTTC.

This clonotype was seen ten or more times. The junction differs from germline at one of its ends, possibly a read error. This chain joins TRBV7-2 and TRBJ2-7; D is perhaps TRBD2 (7 bases). Germline V CDR1 and CDR2: SGHTA, FQGNSA. The CDR3 spans 16 residues. CDR3 in amino acids: CASSLMGGGAAYEQHF. The CDR3 DNA follows: TGTGCCAGCAGCTTAATGGGAGGGGGGGCCGCGTACGAGCAGCACTTC.

This clonotype occurred many times. The chain employs TRBV6-6 and TRBJ1-2, with D uncertain. This CDR3 spans 14 amino acids. Trimming left V 2 bases short and J 0 bases short, with 7 bases between. Germline lookup yields CDR1 MNHNY and CDR2 SVGAGI (reference sequence). The CDR3 region is CASSYDTTNYGYTF. The DNA of the CDR3 is TGTGCCAGCAGTTACGACACCACTAACTATGGCTACACCTTC.

This clonotype was seen more than once but under ten times. The V gene is TRBV4-1, the J gene TRBJ2-3; 7 nucleotides align to TRBD1. Germline values: CDR1 MGHRA, CDR2 YSYEKL. The ends lost 3 bases at V and 2 bases at J; junction bases unmatched: 5. The CDR3 covers 15 residues. The CDR3 nucleotides read TGCGCCAGCAGCCATCCACAGGGGCTCACAGATACGCAGTATTTT. This sequence encodes CASSHPQGLTDTQYF.

The chain is built from TRBV7-2 and TRBJ2-2; 8 nucleotides agree with TRBD1. Germline trimming cut 3 bases from V and 8 bases from J; bases unmatched to any gene: 2. This CDR3 has 13 residues. CDR1 is SGHTA and CDR2 is FQGNSA in the germline V gene. This CDR3 is CASSFDRGGELFF. The CDR3 DNA follows: TGTGCCAGCAGCTTTGACAGGGGTGGGGAGCTGTTTTTT.